The 22 T cell receptor beta chains in this list originate from one sample, sequenced in a study of blood T cell repertoires in COVID-19. Assay used: immunoSEQ multiplex PCR; TCRdb lists only in-frame clones, some missing. The table records under 350,000 clones, 83% of them present only once. Sequences were obtained from peripheral blood. The receptors were sampled from a woman aged 45-59 years who had recovered from COVID-19.

The chain is built from TRBV7-9 and TRBJ2-7, with 11 bases identical to TRBD1. The CDR3 is 16 residues long. Germline CDR1 and CDR2: SEHNR and FQNEAQ (reference sequence). The J segment lost 5 bases and the V segment lost 0 bases, leaving 6 bases of the junction unmatched. CDR3 coding DNA: TGTGCCAGCAGCTTAGCGGCCGGACAGGGGGCCCACGAGCAGTACTTC. Amino acid sequence: CASSLAAGQGAHEQYF.

The gene calls are TRBV11-2 and TRBJ2-7; D is ambiguous. The CDR3 is made up of 13 amino acids. Trimming removed 1 base from V and 3 bases from J, with 7 bases in between. CDR1 and CDR2 (germline): SGHAT, FQNNGV. CDR3 region: CASSLGGSYEQYF. The CDR3 DNA is TGTGCCAGCAGCTTAGGTGGCAGCTACGAGCAGTACTTC.

The rearrangement uses TRBV5-5 and TRBJ2-5, with 7 bases lining up with TRBD1. Germline values: CDR1 SGHKS, CDR2 YYEKEE (reference sequence). The V segment lost 2 bases and the J segment 0 bases; nucleotides outside the gene matches: 4. The CDR3 is 15 amino acids. The CDR3 sequence is CASSFWQGDQETQYF. DNA of the CDR3: TGTGCCAGCAGCTTCTGGCAGGGGGACCAAGAGACCCAGTACTTC.

The chain is built from TRBV5-1 and TRBJ1-1; TRBD1 agrees at 8 bases. With V trimmed by 6 bases and J by 0 bases, 4 bases remained unmatched. Germline V lookup: CDR1 SGHRS, CDR2 YFSETQ. The CDR3 sequence is 14 residues long. The DNA of the CDR3 is TGCGCCAGCACCCCGACAGGGGTGAACACTGAAGCTTTCTTT. Translated: CASTPTGVNTEAFF.

The chain carries TRBV2 and TRBJ1-4; D remains unclear. The CDR3 is 14 residues long. CDR1 is SNHLY, CDR2 FYNNEI, per germline. The V end was cut by 7 bases, the J end by 3 bases, with 12 bases between. This chain's CDR3 is CASIGTGANEKLFF. The CDR3 bases are TGTGCCAGCATTGGTACCGGGGCTAATGAAAAACTGTTTTTT.

The rearrangement uses TRBV7-3 and TRBJ2-7, with 7 bases aligning to TRBD2. The V segment lost 5 bases and the J segment 4 bases; nucleotides outside the gene matches: 8. This CDR3 contains 14 residues. Germline CDR1 and CDR2: SGHTA and FQGTGA. The CDR3 loop is CASSRAGVGYEQYF. The CDR3, as DNA: TGTGCCAGCAGCCGGGCGGGGGTAGGTTACGAGCAGTACTTC.

The CDR3 here is CASIRGTNTEAFF. In nucleotides, the CDR3 is TGTGCCAGCATCAGGGGCACAAACACTGAAGCTTTCTTT. The chain joins TRBV12-3 or TRBV12-4 to TRBJ1-1; a weak D match, TRBD1 (6 bases). CDR3 length equals 13 residues. Trimming left V 7 bases short and J 2 bases short, with 11 bases between.

This clone has just a few counts. Written as DNA, the CDR3 is TGTGCCAGCACGAGGAGGAACACTGAAGCTTTCTTT. This translates into CASTRRNTEAFF. This sequence joins TRBV2 and TRBJ1-1; D remains unclear. V was clipped by 7 bases and J by 1 base, with 7 bases between them. Looked up from germline, CDR1 is SNHLY and CDR2 is FYNNEI. The CDR3 has 12 amino acids.

This clone was seen once. V is TRBV30 and J is TRBJ2-3; 12 bases fit TRBD2. The CDR3 contains 14 residues. Germline V gives CDR1 GTSNPN, CDR2 SVGIG (reference sequence). CDR3 sequence (DNA): TGTGCTGGAGCCCTAGCGGGAGGGGCGGATACGCAGTATTTT. Translation gives CAGALAGGADTQYF.

CDR3 sequence reads: CASKARRSPRDIQYF. As DNA, the CDR3 is TGTGCCAGTAAAGCTCGCAGGTCCCCGAGGGACATTCAGTACTTC. The rearrangement uses TRBV19 and TRBJ2-4; TRBD2 is a possible D gene (5 bases). The CDR3 contains 15 residues. V lost 7 bases, J lost 8 bases, and 21 bases lay in between. The germline V gene has CDR1 LNHDA and CDR2 SQIVND (reference sequence).

The chain employs TRBV13 and TRBJ2-3; a possible D gene is TRBD2 (5 bases). This CDR3 contains 17 residues. V dropped 6 bases and J dropped 7 bases, with 26 bases sitting between them. The germline V gene has CDR1 PRHDT and CDR2 FYEKMQ (reference sequence). Here the CDR3 DNA reads TGTGCCAGCAGTAAGCTCTTGGGTAGGGAGTATCTGAATACGCAGTATTTT. This sequence encodes CASSKLLGREYLNTQYF.

This chain links TRBV19 with TRBJ1-3; D gene uncertain. Germline V lookup: CDR1 LNHDA, CDR2 SQIVND (reference sequence). Trimming stripped 6 bases from V and 1 base from J, with 7 bases between. The CDR3 runs 13 residues. In DNA form, the CDR3 reads TGTGCCAGTAGAACACGATCTGGAAACACCATATATTTT. It encodes CASRTRSGNTIYF.

A word on this clone: Mismatch with germline at one junction end may stem from a read error. The J gene is TRBJ2-1, the V gene TRBV20-1, with 9 nucleotides matching TRBD2. In germline, CDR1 is DFQATT, CDR2 SNEGSKA (reference sequence). The CDR3 runs 10 residues. The DNA of the CDR3 is TGCAGTGCCCCCGGGACTAGCTTGCTCTTC. It codes for CSAPGTSLLF.

In its sample, this clone was seen a few times. The chain has TRBV30 and TRBJ1-1, with D maybe TRBD1 (5 bases). Trimming left V 4 bases short and J 1 base short, with 16 bases between. CDR1 is GTSNPN and CDR2 is SVGIG in the germline V gene (reference sequence). The CDR3 is 15 residues long. In DNA form, the CDR3 reads TGTGCCTGGAACTACGGGGGGGGGACGAACACTGAAGCTTTCTTT. Protein product: CAWNYGGGTNTEAFF.

There are a few counts of this clone. The rearrangement links TRBV10-2 to TRBJ1-6; D might be TRBD1 (6 bases). The CDR3 spans 15 residues. The V gene's germline CDR1 is WSHSY and CDR2 SAAADI. Trimming pared 6 bases from V and 9 bases from J, leaving 18 bases between. For the CDR3, the DNA is TGCGCCAGCAGGGATTTACAGGGTGGACTTTCACCCCTCCACTTT. This encodes CASRDLQGGLSPLHF.

The rearrangement joins TRBV12-5 to TRBJ1-6; tentatively, D is TRBD1 (6 bases). V lost 6 bases to trimming and J lost 3 bases, with 24 bases between them. The germline gives CDR1 LGHNT, CDR2 FRNRAP. This CDR3 is 19 amino acids long. The CDR3 spells CASGSRFDGTGNYNSPLHF. CDR3 sequence (DNA): TGTGCTAGTGGCTCCAGATTTGATGGCACAGGGAACTATAATTCACCCCTCCACTTT.

The V gene is TRBV9, the J gene TRBJ1-3, with TRBD1 identical over 7 bases. The germline CDR1 and CDR2 sequences are SGDLS and YYNGEE. The CDR3 is 16 residues long. J was trimmed by 0 bases and V by 2 bases; bases with no gene match: 5. The chain's CDR3 is CASSVGQSRSGNTIYF. The DNA of the CDR3 is TGTGCCAGCAGCGTGGGACAGAGCCGCTCTGGAAACACCATATATTTT.

CDR3 sequence reads: CASRGGAGGNQPQHF. The CDR3 DNA reads TGTGCCAGCAGGGGGGGGGCTGGTGGCAATCAGCCCCAGCATTTT. The rearrangement uses TRBV28 and TRBJ1-5; tentatively, D is TRBD1 (6 bases). V was cut by 6 bases and J by 2 bases, with 14 bases left in between. The CDR3 covers 15 residues. Germline values: CDR1 MDHEN, CDR2 SYDVKM.

The chain recombines TRBV15 with TRBJ2-5; TRBD2 is a possible D gene (6 bases). Trimming removed 0 bases at V and 2 bases at J, with 10 bases between. CDR3 length equals 15 residues. Germline-derived CDR1 and CDR2 are LNHNV and YYDKDF (reference sequence). The CDR3 coding sequence is TGTGCCACCAGCAGAGATAACCTAGCGCAAGAGACCCAGTACTTC. It specifies CATSRDNLAQETQYF.

The chain uses TRBV5-6 and TRBJ2-3, with D perhaps TRBD2 (6 bases). Germline assignment: CDR1 SGHDT and CDR2 YYEEEE. V lost 6 bases and J lost 2, with 13 bases in between. The CDR3 sequence is 14 residues long. CDR3: CASTGGWDTDTQYF. In DNA form, the CDR3 reads TGTGCCAGCACCGGAGGGTGGGACACAGATACGCAGTATTTT.

The J gene is TRBJ2-1, the V gene TRBV7-9; the D is unclear. In germline, CDR1 is SEHNR, CDR2 FQNEAQ (reference sequence). The CDR3 runs to 15 residues. The ends were cut back, 5 bases at V and 4 bases at J, with 15 bases in the middle. CDR3 sequence (DNA): TGTGCCAGCAGCCGCGGTCTGCGGCGGTACAATGAGCAGTTCTTC. This gives the protein CASSRGLRRYNEQFF.

This chain uses TRBV5-1 with TRBJ2-1, with D tentatively TRBD1 (6 bases). This CDR3 is 17 amino acids long. Per the germline V gene, CDR1 is SGHRS and CDR2 is YFSETQ. V dropped 3 bases and J dropped 9 bases, with 25 bases sitting between them. CDR3 loop: CASSSRPQGFLAGEQFF. The CDR3, as DNA: TGCGCCAGCAGCTCTCGCCCACAGGGTTTTCTAGCTGGTGAGCAGTTCTTC.